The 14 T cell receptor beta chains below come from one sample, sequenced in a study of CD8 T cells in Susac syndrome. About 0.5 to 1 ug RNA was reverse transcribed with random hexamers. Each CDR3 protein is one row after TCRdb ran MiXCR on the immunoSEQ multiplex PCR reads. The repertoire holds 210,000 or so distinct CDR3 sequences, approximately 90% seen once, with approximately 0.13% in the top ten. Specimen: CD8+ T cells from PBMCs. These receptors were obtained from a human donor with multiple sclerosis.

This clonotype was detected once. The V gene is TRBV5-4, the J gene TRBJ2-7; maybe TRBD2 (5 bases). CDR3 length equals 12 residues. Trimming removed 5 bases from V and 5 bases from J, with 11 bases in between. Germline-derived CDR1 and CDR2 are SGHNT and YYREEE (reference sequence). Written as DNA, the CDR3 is TGTGCCAGCAGTTCGATGAGGGACGAGCAGTACTTC. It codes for CASSSMRDEQYF.

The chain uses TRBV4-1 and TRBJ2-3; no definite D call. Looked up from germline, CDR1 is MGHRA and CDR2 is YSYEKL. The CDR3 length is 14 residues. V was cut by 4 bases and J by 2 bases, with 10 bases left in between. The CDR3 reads CASSLWSTTDTQYF. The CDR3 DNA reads TGCGCCAGCAGCCTGTGGAGTACCACAGATACGCAGTATTTT.

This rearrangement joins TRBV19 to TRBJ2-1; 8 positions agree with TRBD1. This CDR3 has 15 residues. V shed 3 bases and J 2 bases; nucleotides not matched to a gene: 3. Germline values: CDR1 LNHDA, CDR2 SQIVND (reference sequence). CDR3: CASSIRQGTYNEQFF. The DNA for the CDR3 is TGTGCCAGTAGTATTCGACAGGGGACCTACAATGAGCAGTTCTTC.

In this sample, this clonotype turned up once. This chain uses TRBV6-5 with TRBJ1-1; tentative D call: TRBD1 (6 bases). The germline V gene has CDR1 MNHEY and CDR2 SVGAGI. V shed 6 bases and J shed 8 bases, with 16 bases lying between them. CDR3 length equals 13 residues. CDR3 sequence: CASRQGPRGEAFF. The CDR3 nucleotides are TGTGCCAGCAGGCAGGGGCCACGGGGCGAAGCTTTCTTT.

CDR3 bases: TGTGCCAGCAGTTTAACCGGGCGGACCTATGGCTACACCTTC. Protein: CASSLTGRTYGYTF. The chain links TRBV6-6 to TRBJ1-2; D is unclear. The CDR3 is 14 residues long. The germline CDR1 and CDR2 sequences are MNHNY and SVGAGI (reference sequence). V was trimmed by 4 bases and J by 4 bases, leaving 13 bases between them.

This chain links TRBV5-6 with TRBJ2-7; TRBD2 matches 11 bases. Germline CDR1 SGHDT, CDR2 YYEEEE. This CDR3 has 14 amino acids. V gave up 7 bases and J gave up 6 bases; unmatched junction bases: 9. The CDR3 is CASRHSGRALEQYF. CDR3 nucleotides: TGTGCCAGCCGACATAGCGGGAGGGCCCTCGAGCAGTACTTC.

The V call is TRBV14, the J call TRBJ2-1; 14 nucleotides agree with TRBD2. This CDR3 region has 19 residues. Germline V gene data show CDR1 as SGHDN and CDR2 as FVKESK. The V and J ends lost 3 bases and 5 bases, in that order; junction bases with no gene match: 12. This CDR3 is CASSQTGTSGSVGHNEQFF. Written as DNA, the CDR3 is TGTGCCAGCAGCCAGACCGGGACTAGCGGGAGTGTGGGACACAATGAGCAGTTCTTC.

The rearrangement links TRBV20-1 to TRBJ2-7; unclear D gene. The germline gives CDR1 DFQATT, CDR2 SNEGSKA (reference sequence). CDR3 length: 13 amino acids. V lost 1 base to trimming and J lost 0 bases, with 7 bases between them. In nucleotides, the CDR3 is TGCAGTGCTAGAGGTAGCAACTCCTACGAGCAGTACTTC. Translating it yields CSARGSNSYEQYF.

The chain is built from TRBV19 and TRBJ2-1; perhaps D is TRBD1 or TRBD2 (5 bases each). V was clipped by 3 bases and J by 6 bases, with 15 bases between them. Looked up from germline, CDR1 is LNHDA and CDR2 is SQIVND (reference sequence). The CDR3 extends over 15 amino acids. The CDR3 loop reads CASSMWEGTFNEQFF. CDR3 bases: TGTGCCAGTAGTATGTGGGAAGGGACGTTCAATGAGCAGTTCTTC. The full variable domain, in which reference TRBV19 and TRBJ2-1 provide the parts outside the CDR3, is DGGITQSPKYLFRKEGQNVTLSCEQNLNHDAMYWYRQDPGQGLRLIYYSQIVNDFQKGDIAEGYSVSREKKESFPLTVTSAQKNPTAFYLCASSMWEGTFNEQFFGPGTRLTVL.

CDR3 amino acids: CASSLSPTPVANYGYTF. The CDR3 nucleotides are TGTGCCAGCAGCTTATCACCGACACCCGTAGCTAACTATGGCTACACCTTC. The V gene is TRBV7-9, the J gene TRBJ1-2; D unclear. From germline, CDR1 is SEHNR and CDR2 FQNEAQ (reference sequence). The CDR3 length is 17 residues. V lost 2 bases and J 0 bases, leaving 16 bases between the germline ends.

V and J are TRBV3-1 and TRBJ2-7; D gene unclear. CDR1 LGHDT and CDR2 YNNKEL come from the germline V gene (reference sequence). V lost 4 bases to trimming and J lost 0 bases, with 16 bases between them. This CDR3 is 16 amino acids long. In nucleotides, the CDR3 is TGTGCCAGCAGCCCACGTGCGGTTAAGAGCTCCTACGAGCAGTACTTC. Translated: CASSPRAVKSSYEQYF.

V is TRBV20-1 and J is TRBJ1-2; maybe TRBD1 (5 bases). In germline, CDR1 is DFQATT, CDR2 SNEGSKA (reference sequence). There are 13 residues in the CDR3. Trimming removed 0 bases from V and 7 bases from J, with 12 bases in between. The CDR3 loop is CSARDSGTGGYTF. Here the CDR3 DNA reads TGCAGTGCTAGAGATTCAGGGACCGGTGGCTACACCTTC.

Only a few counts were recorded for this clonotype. CDR3 sequence (DNA): TGTGCCAGCAGCCAAGATCCGGGGAACACTGAAGCTTTCTTT. This gives the protein CASSQDPGNTEAFF. The rearrangement links TRBV4-2 to TRBJ1-1; D is uncertain. The ends were cut back, 0 bases at V and 1 base at J, with 6 bases in the middle. The CDR3 sequence is 14 residues long. Germline loops: CDR1 LGHNA, CDR2 YNFKEQ.

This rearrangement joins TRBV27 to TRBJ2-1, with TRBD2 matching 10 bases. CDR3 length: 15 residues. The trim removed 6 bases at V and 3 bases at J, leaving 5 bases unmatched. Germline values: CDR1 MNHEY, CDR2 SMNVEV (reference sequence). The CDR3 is CASRLGLADYNEQFF. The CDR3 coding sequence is TGTGCCAGCAGACTCGGACTAGCGGACTACAATGAGCAGTTCTTC.